The next 16 T cell receptor beta chains were all read from a single sample in a study of post-analysis software for immune sequencing data. Their target antigens are unknown. Tagging with unique molecular identifiers was a feature of the TCR beta cDNA libraries. Each CDR3 protein is one row after TCRdb ran MiXCR on the PCR reads. The sample carries 450,000 to 650,000 distinct CDR3 sequences, 44% recorded once. The study's findings and limits: Patients used a handful of TRBV segments, including TRBV5-6, TRBV5-1 and TRBV20-1, more often than controls.

Material for sequencing was blood. The origin of the receptors is a girl under 18 with multiple sclerosis.

This chain connects TRBV20-1 to TRBJ1-1, with D perhaps matching TRBD1 (5 bases). Per the germline V gene, CDR1 is DFQATT and CDR2 is SNEGSKA (reference sequence). The CDR3 contains 13 residues. Trimming left V 1 base short and J 4 bases short, with 10 bases between. In nucleotides, the CDR3 is TGCAGTGCTAGAGGGCCCGGGGCCACTGAAGCTTTCTTT. Protein: CSARGPGATEAFF.

This sequence joins TRBV30 and TRBJ1-5; no definite D call. Trimming took 3 bases from V and 0 from J, leaving 6 bases between them. CDR3 length equals 13 residues. In germline, CDR1 is GTSNPN, CDR2 SVGIG (reference sequence). Here the CDR3 reads CAWRQDSNQPQHF. Here the CDR3 DNA reads TGTGCCTGGAGGCAGGATAGCAATCAGCCCCAGCATTTT.

The rearrangement uses TRBV11-2 and TRBJ2-1; TRBD2 matches at 8 bases. V trimming: 4 bases; J trimming: 4 bases; junction bases outside the gene matches: 6. The germline V gene encodes CDR1 SGHAT and CDR2 FQNNGV. This CDR3 has 15 residues. CDR3 region: CASSSKRESYNEQFF. The CDR3 DNA sequence: TGTGCCAGCAGCTCAAAGCGGGAGTCTTACAATGAGCAGTTCTTC.

The chain links TRBV2 to TRBJ2-4, with D hard to call. In germline, CDR1 is SNHLY, CDR2 FYNNEI. Trimming took 7 bases from V and 0 from J, leaving 10 bases between them. The CDR3 covers 14 residues. The CDR3 bases are TGTGCCAGCACTCAGACGGGAGCCAAAAACATTCAGTACTTC. This codes for CASTQTGAKNIQYF.

This chain joins TRBV5-5 and TRBJ2-3; 9 nucleotides align to TRBD1. The germline V gene encodes CDR1 SGHKS and CDR2 YYEKEE (reference sequence). V shed 4 bases and J 6 bases; nucleotides not matched to a gene: 9. This CDR3 region has 15 residues. This chain's CDR3 is CASSIGTGIFDTQYF. CDR3 DNA sequence: TGTGCCAGCAGCATAGGGACAGGGATTTTCGATACGCAGTATTTT.

The gene calls are TRBV14 and TRBJ2-7; 7 bases line up with TRBD1. CDR3 length: 15 residues. V gave up 4 bases and J gave up 3 bases; unmatched junction bases: 9. Germline assignment: CDR1 SGHDN and CDR2 FVKESK. The chain's CDR3 is CASSLGWTGVYEQYF. The CDR3 DNA is TGTGCCAGCAGCCTCGGTTGGACAGGAGTCTACGAGCAGTACTTC.

Note on this clonotype: At one of its ends the junction is not consistent with the germline gene, which may arise from a read error. V and J are TRBV27 and TRBJ2-4; 7 bases fit TRBD2. Germline-derived CDR1 and CDR2 are MNHEY and SMNVEV (reference sequence). The CDR3 covers 19 residues. The CDR3 is CASSLSGDYPPLGKSIQYF. The CDR3 nucleotides read TGTGCCAGCAGTTTATCAGGGGACTACCCCCCCTTAGGCAAAAGCATTCAGTACTTC.

This clonotype was seen a few times. This chain links TRBV29-1 with TRBJ2-5; D unresolved. This CDR3 has 13 amino acids. V was pared by 4 bases and J by 1 base, with 10 bases between. Germline values: CDR1 SQVTM, CDR2 ANQGSEA. The CDR3 sequence: CSVGTVLQETQYF. DNA for the CDR3: TGCAGCGTTGGGACGGTACTCCAAGAGACCCAGTACTTC.

The sample holds many counts of this clonotype. This chain connects TRBV5-5 to TRBJ1-5; the D is unclear. Germline CDR1 and CDR2: SGHKS and YYEKEE (reference sequence). Trimming cost V 1 base and J 4 bases, with 12 bases left between them. The CDR3 is made up of 15 amino acids. The CDR3 nucleotides read TGTGCCAGCAGCTTGTTGGCGGGCACTAATCAGCCCCAGCATTTT. Its protein product is CASSLLAGTNQPQHF.

The chain has TRBV27 and TRBJ1-5; D remains ambiguous. The CDR3 contains 15 residues. Germline CDR1 is MNHEY and CDR2 is SMNVEV (reference sequence). V lost 3 bases to trimming and J lost 5 bases, with 14 bases between them. The CDR3 sequence is CASSFRAGADQPQHF. Written as DNA, the CDR3 is TGTGCCAGCAGTTTCCGGGCAGGCGCGGATCAGCCCCAGCATTTT.

This sequence joins TRBV20-1 and TRBJ2-5; 8 nucleotides align to TRBD2. The V and J ends lost 2 bases and 1 base, in that order; junction bases with no gene match: 12. The CDR3 has 17 residues. Per the germline V gene, CDR1 is DFQATT and CDR2 is SNEGSKA (reference sequence). The CDR3: CSARPASGRGFQETQYF. CDR3 coding DNA: TGCAGTGCTAGACCAGCCTCCGGGAGGGGTTTCCAAGAGACCCAGTACTTC.

In this sample, this clonotype turned up a few times. The V call is TRBV27, the J call TRBJ2-3, with TRBD2 matching 8 bases. Losses at the gene ends were 5 bases for V and 2 bases for J; bases not matched to a gene: 12. Germline V CDR1 and CDR2: MNHEY, SMNVEV (reference sequence). There are 17 residues in the CDR3. The CDR3 reads CASSQWLIAGYTDTQYF. CDR3 sequence (DNA): TGTGCCAGCAGTCAATGGCTGATAGCGGGATACACAGATACGCAGTATTTT.

The V call is TRBV14, the J call TRBJ1-4; perhaps TRBD1 as D (6 bases). The CDR3 loop spans 16 amino acids. Germline values: CDR1 SGHDN, CDR2 FVKESK. Trimming took off 4 bases at V and 4 bases at J, with 16 bases between the two ends. The CDR3 DNA follows: TGTGCCAGCAGCCCCGGGTGGGGGCGTGGTAATGAAAAACTGTTTTTT. Translated: CASSPGWGRGNEKLFF.

The J gene is TRBJ2-1, the V gene TRBV20-1; D remains ambiguous. Germline values: CDR1 DFQATT, CDR2 SNEGSKA (reference sequence). Trimming stripped 6 bases from V and 1 base from J, with 10 bases between. The CDR3 spans 13 residues. Here the CDR3 reads CSAHGRSYNEQFF. The CDR3, as DNA: TGCAGTGCCCATGGGCGGTCCTACAATGAGCAGTTCTTC.

The chain joins TRBV4-2 to TRBJ2-3, with 7 positions matching TRBD2. CDR1 and CDR2 (germline): LGHNA, YNFKEQ. The CDR3 covers 17 residues. Trimming cost V 0 bases and J 7 bases; bases outside gene matches: 13. The CDR3 region is CASSQDRKQMGGNTQYF. For the CDR3, the DNA is TGTGCCAGCAGCCAAGATCGGAAGCAGATGGGAGGGAATACGCAGTATTTT.

The rearrangement joins TRBV4-2 to TRBJ2-3; 8 bases align to TRBD2. CDR1 and CDR2 (germline): LGHNA, YNFKEQ. With V trimmed by 1 base and J by 3 bases, 6 bases remained unmatched. This CDR3 has 16 amino acids. The CDR3 DNA reads as TGTGCCAGCAGCCAAGTATCGAGCGGGAGTACAGATACGCAGTATTTT. Amino acid sequence: CASSQVSSGSTDTQYF.